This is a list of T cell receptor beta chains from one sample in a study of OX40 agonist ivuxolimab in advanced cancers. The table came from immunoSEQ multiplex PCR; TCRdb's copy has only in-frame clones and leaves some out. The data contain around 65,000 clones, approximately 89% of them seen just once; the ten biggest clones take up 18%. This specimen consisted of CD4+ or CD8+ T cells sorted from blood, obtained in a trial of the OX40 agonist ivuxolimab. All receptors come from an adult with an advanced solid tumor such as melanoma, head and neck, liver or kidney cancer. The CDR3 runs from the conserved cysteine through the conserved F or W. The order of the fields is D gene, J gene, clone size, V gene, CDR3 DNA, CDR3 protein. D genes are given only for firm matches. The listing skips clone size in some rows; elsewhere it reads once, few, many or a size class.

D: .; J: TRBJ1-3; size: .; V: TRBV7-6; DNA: TGTGCCAGCAGCTTAGTATCCGGTGTCATCAACTCTGGAAACACCATATATTTT; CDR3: CASSLVSGVINSGNTIYF
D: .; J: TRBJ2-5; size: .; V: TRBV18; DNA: TGTGCCAGCTCACCACAAGACAGCCAAGAGACCCAGTACTTC; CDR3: CASSPQDSQETQYF
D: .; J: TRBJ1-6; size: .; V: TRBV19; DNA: TGTGCCAGTAGTACTCGGGAATCCTATAATTCACCCCTCCACTTT; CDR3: CASSTRESYNSPLHF
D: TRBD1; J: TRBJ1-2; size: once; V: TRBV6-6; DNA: TGTGCCAGCACCCACACAGGGGGCGCCGATGGCTACACCTTC; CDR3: CASTHTGGADGYTF
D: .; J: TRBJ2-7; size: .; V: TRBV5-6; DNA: TGTGCCAGCAGCTTGGTAGCGGACCCCTACGAGCAGTACTTC; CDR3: CASSLVADPYEQYF
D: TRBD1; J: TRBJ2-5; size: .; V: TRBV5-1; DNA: TGCGCCAGCAGCTTGACACGGCAGGGGGTTTTGCCGAGAGAGACCCAGTACTTC; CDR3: CASSLTRQGVLPRETQYF
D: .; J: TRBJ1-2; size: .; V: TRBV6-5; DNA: TGTGCCAGCAGCTTCATTGCACAGGGCAACTATGGCTACACCTTC; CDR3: CASSFIAQGNYGYTF
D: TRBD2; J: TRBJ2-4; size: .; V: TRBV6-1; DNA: TGTGCCAGCAGCCCCGGGGGGGCGATTCAGTACTTC; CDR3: CASSPGGAIQYF
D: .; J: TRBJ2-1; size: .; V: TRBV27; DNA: TGTGCCAGCAGTTTCTCGGCCGGGGGCACCTACAATGAGCAGTTCTTC; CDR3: CASSFSAGGTYNEQFF
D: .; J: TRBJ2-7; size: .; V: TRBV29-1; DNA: TGCAGCGTTGAAGGGACCGGGGCAGGAGATGCCTACGAGCAGTACTTC; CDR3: CSVEGTGAGDAYEQYF
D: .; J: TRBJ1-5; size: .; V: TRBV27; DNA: TGTGCCACCCAGGGATCGAGCAATCAGCCCCAGCATTTT; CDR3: CATQGSSNQPQHF
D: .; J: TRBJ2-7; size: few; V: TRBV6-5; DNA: TGTGCCAGCAGTTACTCGAGGGCTGGTTACGAGCAGTACTTC; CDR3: CASSYSRAGYEQYF
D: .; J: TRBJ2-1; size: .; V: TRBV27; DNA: TGTGCCAGCAGTTTAGGAGGCAATGAGCAGTTCTTC; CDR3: CASSLGGNEQFF
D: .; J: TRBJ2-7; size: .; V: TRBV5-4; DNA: TGTGCCAGCAGCAATGGAGGCTACGAGCAGTACTTC; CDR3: CASSNGGYEQYF
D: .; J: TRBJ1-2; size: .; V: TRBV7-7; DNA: TGTGCTAGCAGCTTCATCGTTCGAGGAATGGATGGCTACACCTTC; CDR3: CASSFIVRGMDGYTF
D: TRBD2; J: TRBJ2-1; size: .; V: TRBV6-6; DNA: TGTGCCAGCACTCAGGGAGGGGAGCAGTTCTTC; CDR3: CASTQGGEQFF
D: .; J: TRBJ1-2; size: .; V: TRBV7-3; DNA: TGTGCCAGCAGCTTAAGCCCAGGGGACGGCTATGGCTACACCTTC; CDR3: CASSLSPGDGYGYTF
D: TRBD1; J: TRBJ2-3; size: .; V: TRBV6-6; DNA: TGTGCCAGCAGTCGACAGGGGACAGATACGCAGTATTTT; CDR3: CASSRQGTDTQYF
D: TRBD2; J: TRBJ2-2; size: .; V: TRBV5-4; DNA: TGTGCCAGCAGCTTATCTAGCGGGGGCCTCCAGGAGCTGTTTTTT; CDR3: CASSLSSGGLQELFF
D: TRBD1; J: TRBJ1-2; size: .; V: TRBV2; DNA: TGTGCCAGCAGGTATCCGGGACAGGGCAACTATGGCTACACCTTC; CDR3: CASRYPGQGNYGYTF
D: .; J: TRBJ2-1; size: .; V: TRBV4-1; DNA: TGCGCCAGCAGCTACGCTGGGCGGGGAAGTCCCCCCAATGAGCAGTTCTTC; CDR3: CASSYAGRGSPPNEQFF
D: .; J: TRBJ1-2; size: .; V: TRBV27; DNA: TGTGCCAGCAGTTCTCCGACCGGAAACTATGGCTACACCTTC; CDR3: CASSSPTGNYGYTF
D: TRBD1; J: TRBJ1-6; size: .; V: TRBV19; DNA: TGTGCCAGCGCGTCAGGGACAGGGGCATCACCCCTCCACTTT; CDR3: CASASGTGASPLHF
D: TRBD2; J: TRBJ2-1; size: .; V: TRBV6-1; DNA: TGTGCCAGCAGTCTAGCGGGGGCTTTCAATGAGCAGTTCTTC; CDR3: CASSLAGAFNEQFF
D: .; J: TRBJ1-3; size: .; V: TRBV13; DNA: TGTGCCAGCAGCTTAGGGACACTGAGTGGAAACACCATATATTTT; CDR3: CASSLGTLSGNTIYF
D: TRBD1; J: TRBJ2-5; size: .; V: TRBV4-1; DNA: TGCGCCAGCAGCCAACACCCCGGGACAGAGAAAGAGACCCAGTACTTC; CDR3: CASSQHPGTEKETQYF
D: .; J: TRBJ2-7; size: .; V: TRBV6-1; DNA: TGTGCCAGCCTGGGACTCCAATACGAGCAGTACTTC; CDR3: CASLGLQYEQYF
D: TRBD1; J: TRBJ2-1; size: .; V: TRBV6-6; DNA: TGTGCCAGCAGTTACTCCTTCCCGGGACAGGTCTTCTTC; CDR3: CASSYSFPGQVFF
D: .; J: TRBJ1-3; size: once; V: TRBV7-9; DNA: TGTGCCAGCAGCTTTGGGCGTCAAGTCTCTGGAAACACCATATATTTT; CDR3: CASSFGRQVSGNTIYF
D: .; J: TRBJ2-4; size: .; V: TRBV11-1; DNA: TGTGCCAGCAGCCCCACTGGGGTTCAAAACATTCAGTACTTC; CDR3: CASSPTGVQNIQYF
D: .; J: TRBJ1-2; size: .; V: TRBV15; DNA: TGTGCCACCAGCAGGGGGTCCCCCTATGGCTACACCTTC; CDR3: CATSRGSPYGYTF
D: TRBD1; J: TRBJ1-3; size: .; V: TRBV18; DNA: TGTGCCAGCTCACTGGGGATGGACAGGGACAGAAACACCATATATTTT; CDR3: CASSLGMDRDRNTIYF
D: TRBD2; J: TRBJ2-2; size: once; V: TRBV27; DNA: TGTGCCAGCAGTTTATTAGCGGGGGGAAACACCGGGGAGCTGTTTTTT; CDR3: CASSLLAGGNTGELFF
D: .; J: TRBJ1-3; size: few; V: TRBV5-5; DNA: TGTGCCAGCAGCTTGGCTCCGCGAGCAGGAAACACCATATATTTT; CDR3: CASSLAPRAGNTIYF
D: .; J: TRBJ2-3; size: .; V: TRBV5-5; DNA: TGTGCCAGCAGCTCCACAGATACGCAGTATTTT; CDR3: CASSSTDTQYF
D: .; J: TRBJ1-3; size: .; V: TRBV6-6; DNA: TGTGCCAGCAGTGAGACAGGTAGTGGAAACACCATATATTTT; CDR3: CASSETGSGNTIYF
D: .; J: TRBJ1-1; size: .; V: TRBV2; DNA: TGTGCCACTGTGGAAGGCCGATTGAACACTGAAGCTTTCTTT; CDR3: CATVEGRLNTEAFF
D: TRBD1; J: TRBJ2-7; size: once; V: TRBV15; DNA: TGTGCCACCAGCAGAGATCGAGAAGGGACAGCCAGCCACGAGCAGTACTTC; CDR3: CATSRDREGTASHEQYF
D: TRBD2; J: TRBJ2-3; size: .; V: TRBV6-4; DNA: TGTGCCAGCAGTGACAACCCGGGGGGGGATACGCAGTATTTT; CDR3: CASSDNPGGDTQYF
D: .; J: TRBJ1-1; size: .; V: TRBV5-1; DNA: TGCGCCAGCAGCGGGGGGGTGGAAAACACTGAAGCTTTCTTT; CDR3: CASSGGVENTEAFF
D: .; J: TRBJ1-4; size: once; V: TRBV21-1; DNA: TGTGCCAGCAGCAAAGAGTATGCAGGGGCCCTAAAACTGTTTTTT; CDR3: CASSKEYAGALKLFF
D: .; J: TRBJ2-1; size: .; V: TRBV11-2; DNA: TGTGCCAGCAGCTTAGCTGCAGGGATGAACAATGAGCAGTTCTTC; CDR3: CASSLAAGMNNEQFF
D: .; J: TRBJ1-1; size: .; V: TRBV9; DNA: TGTGCCAGCAGCGCACGGGTTGGGTATTCGGACACTGAAGCTTTCTTT; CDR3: CASSARVGYSDTEAFF
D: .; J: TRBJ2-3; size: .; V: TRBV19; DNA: TGTGCCAGTAGTATAGCGGCCACAGATACGCAGTATTTT; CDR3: CASSIAATDTQYF
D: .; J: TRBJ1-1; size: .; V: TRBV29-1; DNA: TGCAGCGTTGAAGATCAGGCGGCTAAAGCTTTCTTT; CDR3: CSVEDQAAKAFF
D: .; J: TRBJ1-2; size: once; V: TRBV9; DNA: TGTGCCAGCAGCGTTCTCGGGACCAACTATGGCTACACCTTC; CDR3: CASSVLGTNYGYTF
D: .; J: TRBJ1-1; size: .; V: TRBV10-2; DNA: TGCGCCAGCAGTGAAACGAGGGACACTGAAGCTTTCTTT; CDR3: CASSETRDTEAFF
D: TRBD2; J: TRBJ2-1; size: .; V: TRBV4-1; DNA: TGCGCCAGCAGCCTTATGAGCGGGAGCTCCTACAATGAGCAGTTCTTC; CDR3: CASSLMSGSSYNEQFF
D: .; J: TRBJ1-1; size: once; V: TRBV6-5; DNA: TGTGCCAGCAGGAAGATGGGGGGGGCTACTGAAGCTTTCTTT; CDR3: CASRKMGGATEAFF
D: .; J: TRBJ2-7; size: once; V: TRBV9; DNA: TGTGCCAGCAGCGTAGACGGGGACTCCTACGAGCAGTACTTC; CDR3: CASSVDGDSYEQYF
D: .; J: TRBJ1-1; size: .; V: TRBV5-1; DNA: TGCGCCAGCAGCCCGACCTTGGACACTGAAGCTTTCTTT; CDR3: CASSPTLDTEAFF
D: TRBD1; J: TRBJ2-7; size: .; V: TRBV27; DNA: TGTGCCAGCACCCTCTCCGGGACAGGGTTCCCTTACGAGCAGTACTTC; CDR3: CASTLSGTGFPYEQYF
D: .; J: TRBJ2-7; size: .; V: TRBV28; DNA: TGTGCCAGCAGTCCCACTTGGAGGGAGCAGTACTTC; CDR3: CASSPTWREQYF
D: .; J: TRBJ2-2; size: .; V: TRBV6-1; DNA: TGTGCCAGCAGTGAGCGGGCCAGCACCGGGGAGCTGTTTTTT; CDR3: CASSERASTGELFF
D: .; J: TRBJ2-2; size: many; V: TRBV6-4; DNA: TGTGCCAGCAGTGACGCGTACACCGGGGAGCTGTTTTTT; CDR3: CASSDAYTGELFF
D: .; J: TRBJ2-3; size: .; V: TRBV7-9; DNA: TGTGCCAGCAGCTTTGGGTCGGCAGCCACAGATACGCAGTATTTT; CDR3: CASSFGSAATDTQYF
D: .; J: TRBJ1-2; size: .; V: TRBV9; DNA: TGTGCCAGCAGCGCCAGGGGATTTGACTATGGCTACACCTTC; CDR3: CASSARGFDYGYTF
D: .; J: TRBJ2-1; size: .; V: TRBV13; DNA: TGTGCCAGCAGCTTAAAGGGTTATTACAATGAGCAGTTCTTC; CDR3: CASSLKGYYNEQFF
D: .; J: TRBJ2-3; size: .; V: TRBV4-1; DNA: TGCGCCAGCAGCCAAGTATGGGGTTCTAGCACAGATACGCAGTATTTT; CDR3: CASSQVWGSSTDTQYF
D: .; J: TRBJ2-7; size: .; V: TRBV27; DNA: TGTGCCAGCAGCCTTCTCCCCGGGACTCCCAGCTACGAGCAGTACTTC; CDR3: CASSLLPGTPSYEQYF